This T cell receptor (beta chain) was profiled in a study of T-cell reconstitution after alpha-beta-depleted transplantation in children. Study results and limitations: A year had passed since transplant, and T-cell counts and diversity by then came mostly from newly produced T cells. Alpha-beta T cells present about two months after transplant were reported to originate from several hundred expanded graft clones. Recipient T cells and thymic progenitors that survived gave rise to the high TCRbeta diversity observed at day 60 in some patients.

In the case of this clonotype: Antigen specificity is unknown.

Germline V gives CDR1 MNHNS, CDR2 SASEGT. Trimming removed 7 bases from V and 3 bases from J, with 16 bases in between. This CDR3 region has 14 residues. Unique molecular identifiers were incorporated into the prepared TCRbeta library. TCRdb re-derived calls from the PCR reads in MiXCR, one entry per CDR3 protein. This sample carries 350,000 to 500,000 distinct CDR3 sequences, about 45% of them seen once, and the ten largest clones take around 29%. The clonotype comes from a girl between 2 and 10 years old with aplastic anemia, due to receive a stem cell transplant. The sample here was PBMCs, taken before TCRalphabeta/CD19-depleted stem cell transplant. The gene calls are TRBV6-1 and TRBJ2-7, with D perhaps TRBD2 (7 bases). CDR3 DNA: TGTGCCAGCATATCGGGGGGCCGGGGCTACGAGCAGTACTTC. Residues: CASISGGRGYEQYF.